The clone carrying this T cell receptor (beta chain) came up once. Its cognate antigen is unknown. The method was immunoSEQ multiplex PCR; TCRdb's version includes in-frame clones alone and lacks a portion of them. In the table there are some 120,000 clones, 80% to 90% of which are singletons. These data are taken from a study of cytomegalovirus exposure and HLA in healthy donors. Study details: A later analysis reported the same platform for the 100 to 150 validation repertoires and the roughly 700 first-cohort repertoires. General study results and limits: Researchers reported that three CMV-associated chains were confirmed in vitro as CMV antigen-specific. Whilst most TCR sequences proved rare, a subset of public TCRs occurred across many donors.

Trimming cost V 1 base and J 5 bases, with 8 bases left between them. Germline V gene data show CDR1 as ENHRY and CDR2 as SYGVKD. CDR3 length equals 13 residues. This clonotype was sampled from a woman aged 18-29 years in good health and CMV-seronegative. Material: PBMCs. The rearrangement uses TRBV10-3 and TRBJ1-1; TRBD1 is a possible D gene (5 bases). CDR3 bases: TGTGCCATCAGTGAGTATGGGGGGACTGAAGCTTTCTTT. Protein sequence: CAISEYGGTEAFF.